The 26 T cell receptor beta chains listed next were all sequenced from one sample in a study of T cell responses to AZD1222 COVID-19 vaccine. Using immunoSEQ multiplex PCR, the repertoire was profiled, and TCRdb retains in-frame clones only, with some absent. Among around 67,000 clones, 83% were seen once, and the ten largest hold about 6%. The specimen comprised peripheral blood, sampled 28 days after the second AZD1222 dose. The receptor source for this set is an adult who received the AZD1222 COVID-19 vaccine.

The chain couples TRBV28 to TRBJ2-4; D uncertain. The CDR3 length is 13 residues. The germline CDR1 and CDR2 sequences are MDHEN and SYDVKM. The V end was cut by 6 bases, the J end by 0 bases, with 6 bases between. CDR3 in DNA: TGTGCCAGCAGCCTACAAGCCAAAAACATTCAGTACTTC. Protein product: CASSLQAKNIQYF.

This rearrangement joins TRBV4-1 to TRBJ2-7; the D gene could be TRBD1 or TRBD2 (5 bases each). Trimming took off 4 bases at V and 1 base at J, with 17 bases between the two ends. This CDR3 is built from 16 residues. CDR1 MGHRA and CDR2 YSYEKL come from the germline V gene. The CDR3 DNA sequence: TGCGCCAGCAGCCGTCACGAGGGGTCGTCGTCCTACGAGCAGTACTTC. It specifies CASSRHEGSSSYEQYF.

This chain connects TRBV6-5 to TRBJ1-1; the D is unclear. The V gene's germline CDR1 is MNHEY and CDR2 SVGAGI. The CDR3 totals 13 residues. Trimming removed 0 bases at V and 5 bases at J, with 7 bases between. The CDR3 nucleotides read TGTGCCAGCAGTTACTCTGAGGGAACTGAAGCTTTCTTT. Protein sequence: CASSYSEGTEAFF.

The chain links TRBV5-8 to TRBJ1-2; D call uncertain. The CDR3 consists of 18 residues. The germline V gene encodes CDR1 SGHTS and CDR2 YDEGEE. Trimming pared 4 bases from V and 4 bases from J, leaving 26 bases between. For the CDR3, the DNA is TGTGCCAGCAGCCTCTCCACGAGGGCATCGTTTTATGGCTATGGCTACACCTTC. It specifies CASSLSTRASFYGYGYTF.

The CDR3 sequence: CASSQSAAYEQYF. The DNA of the CDR3 is TGTGCCAGCAGCCAAAGCGCGGCTTACGAGCAGTACTTC. The rearrangement uses TRBV7-9 and TRBJ2-7; D not certain. The ends were cut back, 5 bases at V and 4 bases at J, with 12 bases in the middle. The CDR3 spans 13 residues. Germline V gene sequence: CDR1 SEHNR, CDR2 FQNEAQ (reference sequence).

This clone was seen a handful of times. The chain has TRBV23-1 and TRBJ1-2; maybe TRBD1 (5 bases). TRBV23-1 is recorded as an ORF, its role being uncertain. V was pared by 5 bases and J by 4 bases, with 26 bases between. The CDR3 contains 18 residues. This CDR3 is CASSSPGGFPEGVYGYTF. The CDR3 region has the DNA TGCGCCAGCAGTTCCCCGGGGGGGTTTCCCGAAGGAGTCTATGGCTACACCTTC.

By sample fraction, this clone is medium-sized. The CDR3 DNA sequence: TGTGCCAGCAGTCAGTTTCCAGATTCACCCCTCCACTTT. Its translation is CASSQFPDSPLHF. The V gene is TRBV12-3 or TRBV12-4, the J gene TRBJ1-6; D is uncertain. V was trimmed by 5 bases and J by 8 bases, leaving 10 bases between them. This CDR3 has 13 amino acids.

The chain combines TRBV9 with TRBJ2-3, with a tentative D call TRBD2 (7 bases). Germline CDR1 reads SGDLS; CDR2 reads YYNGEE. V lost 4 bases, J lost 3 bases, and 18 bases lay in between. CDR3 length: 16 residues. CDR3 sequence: CASSPKGGTETDTQYF. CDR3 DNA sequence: TGTGCCAGCAGCCCGAAGGGGGGGACCGAAACAGATACGCAGTATTTT.

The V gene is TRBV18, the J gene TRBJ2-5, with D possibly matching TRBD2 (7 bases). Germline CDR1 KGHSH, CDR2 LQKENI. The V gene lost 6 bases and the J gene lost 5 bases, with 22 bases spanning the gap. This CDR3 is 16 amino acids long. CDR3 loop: CASSPGGQGPRETQYF. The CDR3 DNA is TGTGCCAGCTCCCCCGGGGGGCAGGGGCCACGGGAGACCCAGTACTTC.

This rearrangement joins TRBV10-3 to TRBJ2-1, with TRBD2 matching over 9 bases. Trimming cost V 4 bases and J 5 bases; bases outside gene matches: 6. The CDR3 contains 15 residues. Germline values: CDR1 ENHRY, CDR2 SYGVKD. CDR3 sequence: CAISASSGVHNEQFF. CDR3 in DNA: TGTGCCATCAGTGCGTCTAGCGGGGTCCACAATGAGCAGTTCTTC.

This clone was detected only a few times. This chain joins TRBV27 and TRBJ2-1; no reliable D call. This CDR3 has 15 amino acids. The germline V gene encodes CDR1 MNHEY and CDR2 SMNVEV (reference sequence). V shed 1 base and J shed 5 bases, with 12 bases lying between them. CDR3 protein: CASSLYSRSDNEQFF. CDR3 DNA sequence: TGTGCCAGCAGTTTATACTCCAGATCGGACAATGAGCAGTTCTTC.

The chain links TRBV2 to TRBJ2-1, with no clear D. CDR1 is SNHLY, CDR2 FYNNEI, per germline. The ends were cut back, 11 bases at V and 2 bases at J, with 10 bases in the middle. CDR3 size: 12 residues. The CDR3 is CALTVAYNEQFF. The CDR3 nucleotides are TGTGCCTTAACAGTAGCCTACAATGAGCAGTTCTTC.

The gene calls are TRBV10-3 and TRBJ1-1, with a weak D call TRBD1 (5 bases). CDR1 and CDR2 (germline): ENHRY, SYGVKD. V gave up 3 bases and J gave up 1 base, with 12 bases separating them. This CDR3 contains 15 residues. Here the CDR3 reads CAISDQGRENTEAFF. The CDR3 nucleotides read TGTGCCATCAGTGACCAGGGACGGGAGAACACTGAAGCTTTCTTT.

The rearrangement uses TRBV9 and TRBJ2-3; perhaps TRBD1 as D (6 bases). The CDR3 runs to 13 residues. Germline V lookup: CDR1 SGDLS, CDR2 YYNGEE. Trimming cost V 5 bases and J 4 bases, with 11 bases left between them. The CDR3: CASRLEGADTQYF. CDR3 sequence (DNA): TGTGCCAGCAGATTAGAGGGGGCAGATACGCAGTATTTT.

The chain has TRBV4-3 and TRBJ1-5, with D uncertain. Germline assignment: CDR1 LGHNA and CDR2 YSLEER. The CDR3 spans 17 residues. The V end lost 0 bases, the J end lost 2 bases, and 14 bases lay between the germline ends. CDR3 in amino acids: CASSQDLWQVGNQPQHF. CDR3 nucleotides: TGCGCCAGCAGCCAAGATCTGTGGCAGGTCGGCAATCAGCCCCAGCATTTT.

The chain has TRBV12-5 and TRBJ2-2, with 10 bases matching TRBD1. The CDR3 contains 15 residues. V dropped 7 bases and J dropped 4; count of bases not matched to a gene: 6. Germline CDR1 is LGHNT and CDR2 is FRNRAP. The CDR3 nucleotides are TGTGCTAGTGCCCCGGGACAGGGGATCACCGGGGAGCTGTTTTTT. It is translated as CASAPGQGITGELFF.

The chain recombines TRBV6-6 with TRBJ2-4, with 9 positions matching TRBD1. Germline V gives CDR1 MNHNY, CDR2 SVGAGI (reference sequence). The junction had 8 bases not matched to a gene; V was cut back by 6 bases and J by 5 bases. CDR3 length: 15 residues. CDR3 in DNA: TGTGCCAGCAGGAATGACGGGACAGGGCAAAACATTCAGTACTTC. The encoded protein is CASRNDGTGQNIQYF.

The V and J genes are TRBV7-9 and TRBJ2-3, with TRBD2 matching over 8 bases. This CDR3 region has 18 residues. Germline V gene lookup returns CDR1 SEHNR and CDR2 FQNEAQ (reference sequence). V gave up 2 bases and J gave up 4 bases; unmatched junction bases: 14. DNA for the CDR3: TGTGCCAGCAGCTTAAGTTCGTCGAACGGGGGGGCGTCAGATACGCAGTATTTT. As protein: CASSLSSSNGGASDTQYF.

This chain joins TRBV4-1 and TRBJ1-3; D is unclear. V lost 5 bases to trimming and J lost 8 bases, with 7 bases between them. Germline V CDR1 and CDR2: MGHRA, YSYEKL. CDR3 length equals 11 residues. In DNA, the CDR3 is TGCGCCAGCAGCACGAGTTACACCATATATTTT. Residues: CASSTSYTIYF.

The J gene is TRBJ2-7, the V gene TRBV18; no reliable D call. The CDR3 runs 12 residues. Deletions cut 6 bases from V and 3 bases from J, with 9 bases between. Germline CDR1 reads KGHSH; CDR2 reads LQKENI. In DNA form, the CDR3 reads TGTGCCAGCTCCTCCCAGAACTACGAGCAGTACTTC. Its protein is CASSSQNYEQYF.

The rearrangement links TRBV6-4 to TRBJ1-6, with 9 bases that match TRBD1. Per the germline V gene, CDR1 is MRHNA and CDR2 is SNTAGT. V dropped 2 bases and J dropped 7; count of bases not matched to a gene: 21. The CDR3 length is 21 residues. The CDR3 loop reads CASSDPDLTDNGQGFNSPLHF. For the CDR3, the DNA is TGTGCCAGCAGTGACCCCGACTTAACCGATAACGGACAGGGGTTCAATTCACCCCTCCACTTT.

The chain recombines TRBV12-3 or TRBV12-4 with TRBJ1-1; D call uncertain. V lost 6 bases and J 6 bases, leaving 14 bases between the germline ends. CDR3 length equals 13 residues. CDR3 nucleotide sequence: TGTGCCAGCAGCCACGCGGCCATGGCTGAAGCTTTCTTT. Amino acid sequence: CASSHAAMAEAFF.

The DNA for the CDR3 is TGTGCCACCAGCAGAGATTTGGCGGGGGGGCTATACGAGACCCAGTACTTC. Translating gives CATSRDLAGGLYETQYF. The gene calls are TRBV15 and TRBJ2-5; 9 bases fit TRBD2. CDR1 LNHNV and CDR2 YYDKDF come from the germline V gene (reference sequence). This CDR3 region has 17 residues. Germline trimming cut 0 bases from V and 5 bases from J; bases unmatched to any gene: 10.

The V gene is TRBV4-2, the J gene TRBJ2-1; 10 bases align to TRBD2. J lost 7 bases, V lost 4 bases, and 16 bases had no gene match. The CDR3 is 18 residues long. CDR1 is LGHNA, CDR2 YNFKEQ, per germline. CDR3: CASSPIEAKRGGKNEQFF. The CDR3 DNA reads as TGTGCCAGCAGCCCGATAGAGGCCAAGCGGGGGGGCAAAAATGAGCAGTTCTTC.

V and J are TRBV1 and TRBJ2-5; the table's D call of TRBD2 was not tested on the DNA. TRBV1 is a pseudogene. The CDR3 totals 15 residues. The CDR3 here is CTSSHLAGRQETQYF. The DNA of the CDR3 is TGCACCAGCAGCCATCTAGCGGGGAGACAAGAGACCCAGTACTTC.

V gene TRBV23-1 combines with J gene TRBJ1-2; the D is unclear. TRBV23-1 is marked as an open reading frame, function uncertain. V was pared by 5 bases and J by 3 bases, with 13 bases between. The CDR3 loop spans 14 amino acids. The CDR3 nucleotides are TGCGCCAGCAGTTACACGACACAATACTATGGCTACACCTTC. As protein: CASSYTTQYYGYTF.